Below, 23 T cell receptor beta chains from the same sample are listed, as sequenced in a study of early stage breast cancer tumors. Method: immunoSEQ multiplex PCR; TCRdb's copy keeps in-frame clones and lacks some. Of about 8,000 clones listed, approximately 60% are singletons. The sequenced material came from breast tumor tissue. The receptors derive from a person aged 65 to 85 with breast cancer.

The rearrangement uses TRBV4-3 and TRBJ1-5; no clear D gene. Germline V gene lookup returns CDR1 LGHNA and CDR2 YSLEER. The CDR3 is 15 residues long. Trimming removed 1 base from V and 4 bases from J, with 11 bases in between. CDR3 coding DNA: TGCGCCAGCAGCCAAGTGACTGGAACTAATCAGCCCCAGCATTTT. This translates into CASSQVTGTNQPQHF.

This chain links TRBV29-1 with TRBJ2-3; TRBD2 matches at 12 bases. The CDR3 is made up of 13 amino acids. V lost 7 bases, J lost 2 bases, and 1 base stayed unmatched. Germline assignment: CDR1 SQVTM and CDR2 ANQGSEA. The DNA for the CDR3 is TGCAGCGCTAGCGGGGGGGACACAGATACGCAGTATTTT. Translating gives CSASGGDTDTQYF.

This chain links TRBV30 with TRBJ1-6, with TRBD1 identical over 11 bases. V gave up 3 bases and J gave up 11 bases; unmatched junction bases: 3. This CDR3 has 13 residues. CDR1 is GTSNPN, CDR2 SVGIG, per germline (reference sequence). The CDR3, as DNA: TGTGCCTGGAGGGGGACAGGGGGGACACCCCTCCACTTT. This codes for CAWRGTGGTPLHF.

The chain is built from TRBV4-1 and TRBJ2-7; TRBD1 agrees at 7 bases. Germline V gene sequence: CDR1 MGHRA, CDR2 YSYEKL. The CDR3 is made up of 16 amino acids. V trimming: 4 bases; J trimming: 1 base; junction bases outside the gene matches: 10. CDR3 in amino acids: CASSPRPGTASYEQYF. The CDR3 coding sequence is TGCGCCAGCAGCCCCCGACCCGGGACAGCATCCTACGAGCAGTACTTC.

The chain combines TRBV6-5 with TRBJ2-7; 13 bases line up with TRBD2. With 5 bases clipped from V and 2 bases from J, the junction kept 0 bases outside the gene matches. The CDR3 length is 14 residues. Germline V lookup: CDR1 MNHEY, CDR2 SVGAGI. CDR3 DNA: TGTGCCAGCAGTGGGACTAGCGGGGCCTACGAGCAGTACTTC. The encoded protein is CASSGTSGAYEQYF.

DNA of the CDR3: TGTGCCAGCAGCTCGGGGGTGAGAGAAGAGACCCAGTACTTC. Its translation is CASSSGVREETQYF. This chain links TRBV9 with TRBJ2-5; the D gene is possibly TRBD2 (6 bases). The CDR3 totals 14 residues. Trimming cost V 4 bases and J 3 bases, with 13 bases left between them. Germline V gives CDR1 SGDLS, CDR2 YYNGEE.

This clone was detected a few times. The chain has TRBV4-2 and TRBJ2-2; D remains unclear. Germline CDR1 reads LGHNA; CDR2 reads YNFKEQ. The CDR3 loop spans 14 amino acids. The V and J ends lost 1 base and 1 base respectively, with 4 bases between them. The CDR3 coding sequence is TGTGCCAGCAGCCAAGTCCAGAACACCGGGGAGCTGTTTTTT. Protein product: CASSQVQNTGELFF.

The rearrangement uses TRBV19 and TRBJ2-5; 8 bases line up with TRBD2. Germline values: CDR1 LNHDA, CDR2 SQIVND (reference sequence). This CDR3 is 17 amino acids long. The V gene end was trimmed by 1 base and the J gene end by 2 bases; junction bases not matched to a gene: 9. CDR3 coding DNA: TGTGCCAGTAGTATAGTCCGATCGGGACTAGGACAAGAGACCCAGTACTTC. The encoded protein is CASSIVRSGLGQETQYF. The complete variable domain, with remaining parts taken from reference TRBV19 and TRBJ2-5, reads DGGITQSPKYLFRKEGQNVTLSCEQNLNHDAMYWYRQDPGQGLRLIYYSQIVNDFQKGDIAEGYSVSREKKESFPLTVTSAQKNPTAFYLCASSIVRSGLGQETQYFGPGTRLLVL.

This clone came up once. The chain joins TRBV30 to TRBJ2-7, with TRBD1 matching over 8 bases. This CDR3 comprises 16 residues. Germline CDR1 and CDR2: GTSNPN and SVGIG (reference sequence). The ends lost 8 bases at V and 0 bases at J; junction bases unmatched: 15. CDR3 residues: CALRDRKLSSSYEQYF. The CDR3 DNA is TGTGCCCTCCGGGACAGGAAATTATCGAGCTCCTACGAGCAGTACTTC.

This clone was detected a few times. The chain has TRBV30 and TRBJ1-5; 9 bases map to TRBD1. The CDR3 spans 14 residues. The germline V gene has CDR1 GTSNPN and CDR2 SVGIG (reference sequence). Germline trimming cut 6 bases from V and 4 bases from J; bases unmatched to any gene: 7. CDR3 bases: TGTGCCTGTAGTAGGACAGGGGATAATCAGCCCCAGCATTTT. It yields the protein CACSRTGDNQPQHF.

This clone was counted between two and nine times. The junction departs from the called germline gene at one end, perhaps through a read error. This sequence joins TRBV2 and TRBJ1-4; 7 positions match TRBD1. CDR3 size: 12 residues. Germline lookup yields CDR1 SNHLY and CDR2 FYNNEI. The CDR3 region has the DNA TGTGCCAGCGAGGGGGACAGATCCGTACCGGCTTTT. Its translation is CASEGDRSVPAF.

This clone was detected only a few times. The CDR3 DNA reads TGCAGTGCTAGAGGGGGCGCTGAAGCTTTCTTT. Encoded protein: CSARGGAEAFF. V gene TRBV20-1 combines with J gene TRBJ1-1, with D possibly being TRBD1 (5 bases). The CDR3 runs 11 residues. Trimming took 1 base from V and 6 from J, leaving 6 bases between them. Germline loops: CDR1 DFQATT, CDR2 SNEGSKA (reference sequence).

This chain joins TRBV25-1 and TRBJ2-7; D call uncertain. Germline V gives CDR1 MGHDK, CDR2 SYGVNS. V was clipped by 5 bases and J by 3 bases, with 5 bases between them. The CDR3 spans 11 residues. CDR3 protein: CASSSFYEQYF. The DNA of the CDR3 is TGTGCCAGCAGTTCCTTCTACGAGCAGTACTTC.

The gene calls are TRBV30 and TRBJ1-6, with 8 bases fitting TRBD1. Germline-derived CDR1 and CDR2 are GTSNPN and SVGIG (reference sequence). This CDR3 is built from 13 residues. V lost 7 bases and J lost 7; bases outside the gene matches: 6. CDR3 nucleotides: TGTGCCTTCCGGACAGGGCGGAATTCACCCCTCCACTTT. This gives the protein CAFRTGRNSPLHF.

Relative to its sample, this clone is medium-sized. The chain recombines TRBV19 with TRBJ1-1; 9 nucleotides align to TRBD1. V lost 8 bases to trimming and J lost 6 bases; unmatched junction nucleotides: 7. CDR1 is LNHDA, CDR2 SQIVND, per germline (reference sequence). This CDR3 contains 13 residues. The CDR3 sequence: CASATGGVSEAFF. The CDR3 DNA sequence: TGTGCCAGTGCGACAGGGGGTGTCTCTGAAGCTTTCTTT. Full variable domain (missing parts from reference TRBV19 and TRBJ1-1): DGGITQSPKYLFRKEGQNVTLSCEQNLNHDAMYWYRQDPGQGLRLIYYSQIVNDFQKGDIAEGYSVSREKKESFPLTVTSAQKNPTAFYLCASATGGVSEAFFGQGTRLTVV.

CDR3 sequence reads: CAWNRGGGPDEQFF. CDR3 DNA sequence: TGTGCCTGGAATAGAGGGGGGGGCCCCGATGAGCAGTTCTTC. The chain is built from TRBV30 and TRBJ2-1; maybe TRBD2 (7 bases). CDR3 length equals 14 residues. The V gene lost 4 bases and the J gene lost 8 bases, with 18 bases spanning the gap. CDR1 is GTSNPN, CDR2 SVGIG, per germline (reference sequence).

The rearrangement links TRBV30 to TRBJ2-5; unclear D gene. The closer fit of TRBJ2-7 to the DNA end suggests the J call may be wrong. Per the germline V gene, CDR1 is GTSNPN and CDR2 is SVGIG (reference sequence). This CDR3 spans 14 amino acids. CDR3 sequence (DNA): TGTGCCTGGAGTGTAAGCTTTAGCTCCTACGAGCAGTACTTC. Amino acids: CAWSVSFSSYEQYF.

This sequence joins TRBV5-1 and TRBJ2-1; TRBD1 matches at 7 bases. The length of the CDR3 is 14 residues. V shed 7 bases, J shed 5 bases, and the junction held 9 bases outside the gene matches. Germline CDR1 is SGHRS and CDR2 is YFSETQ. The CDR3: CASGAGTAHNEQFF. CDR3 sequence (DNA): TGCGCCAGCGGAGCCGGGACAGCCCACAATGAGCAGTTCTTC.

This clone is termed medium-sized. This chain connects TRBV2 to TRBJ2-1; 9 bases agree with TRBD2. Per germline, CDR1 SNHLY and CDR2 FYNNEI. The CDR3 has 13 amino acids. V was clipped by 7 bases and J by 6 bases; unmatched bases: 4. CDR3 loop: CASTAGGLNEQFF. CDR3 DNA: TGTGCCAGCACAGCGGGGGGCCTCAATGAGCAGTTCTTC.

V and J are TRBV5-1 and TRBJ2-5; TRBD2 aligns across 7 bases. This CDR3 is built from 14 residues. Germline V lookup: CDR1 SGHRS, CDR2 YFSETQ. V was clipped by 1 base and J by 2 bases; unmatched bases: 2. In DNA form, the CDR3 reads TGCGCCAGCAGCTTGAGCGGGGAACAAGAGACCCAGTACTTC. Residues: CASSLSGEQETQYF.

V and J are TRBV11-2 and TRBJ2-5, with D maybe TRBD1 (6 bases). CDR3 length: 14 residues. Trimming left V 3 bases short and J 2 bases short, with 10 bases between. The germline V gene has CDR1 SGHAT and CDR2 FQNNGV. The CDR3, as DNA: TGTGCCAGCAGCTTTGGGGGCACACAAGAGACCCAGTACTTC. It yields the protein CASSFGGTQETQYF.

The chain recombines TRBV5-4 with TRBJ2-2; tentatively, D is TRBD2 (6 bases). Trimming cost V 0 bases and J 5 bases, with 8 bases left between them. Germline V gene data show CDR1 as SGHNT and CDR2 as YYREEE (reference sequence). This CDR3 comprises 14 residues. CDR3 nucleotide sequence: TGTGCCAGCAGCTTGGGGGGGGTAACCGGGGAGCTGTTTTTT. Its translation: CASSLGGVTGELFF.

The V and J genes are TRBV28 and TRBJ2-2; a possible D gene is TRBD1 (6 bases). CDR3 size: 15 residues. CDR1 is MDHEN and CDR2 is SYDVKM in the germline V gene. Trimming shortened V by 7 bases and J by 2 bases, and 14 bases separated the two germline ends. CDR3 nucleotide sequence: TGTGCCAGCATCCACCCGGGACAAAACACCGGGGAGCTGTTTTTT. This codes for CASIHPGQNTGELFF. The variable domain in full, with the rest retrieved from reference TRBV28 and TRBJ2-2, is DVKVTQSSRYLVKRTGEKVFLECVQDMDHENMFWYRQDPGLGLRLIYFSYDVKMKEKGDIPEGYSVSREKKERFSLILESASTNQTSMYLCASIHPGQNTGELFFGEGSRLTVL.